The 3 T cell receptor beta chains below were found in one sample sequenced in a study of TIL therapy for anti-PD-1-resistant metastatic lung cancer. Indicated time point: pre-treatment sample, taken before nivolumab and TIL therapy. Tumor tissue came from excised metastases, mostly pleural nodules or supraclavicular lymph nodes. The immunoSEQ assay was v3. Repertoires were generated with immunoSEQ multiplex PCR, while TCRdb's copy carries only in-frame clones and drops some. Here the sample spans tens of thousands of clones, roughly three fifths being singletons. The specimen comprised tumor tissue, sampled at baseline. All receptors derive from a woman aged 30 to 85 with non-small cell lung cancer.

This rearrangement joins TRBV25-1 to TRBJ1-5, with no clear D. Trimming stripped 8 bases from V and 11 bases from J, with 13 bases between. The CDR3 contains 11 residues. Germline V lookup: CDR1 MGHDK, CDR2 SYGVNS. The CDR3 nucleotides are TGTGCCAGCGGCCTGGGCGAGGCCCAGCATTTT. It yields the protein CASGLGEAQHF. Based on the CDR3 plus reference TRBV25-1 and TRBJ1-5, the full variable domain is EADIYQTPRYLVIGTGKKITLECSQTMGHDKMYWYQQDPGMELHLIHYSYGVNSTEKGDLSSESTVSRIRTEHFPLTLESARPSHTSQYLCASGLGEAQHFGDGTRLSIL.

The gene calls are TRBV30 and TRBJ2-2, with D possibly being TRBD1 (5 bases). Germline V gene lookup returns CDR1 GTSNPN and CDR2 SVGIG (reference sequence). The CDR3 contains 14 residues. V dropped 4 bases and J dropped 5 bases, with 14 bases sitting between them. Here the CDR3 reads CAWMDTDGTGELFF. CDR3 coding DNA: TGTGCCTGGATGGACACCGACGGGACCGGGGAGCTGTTTTTT.

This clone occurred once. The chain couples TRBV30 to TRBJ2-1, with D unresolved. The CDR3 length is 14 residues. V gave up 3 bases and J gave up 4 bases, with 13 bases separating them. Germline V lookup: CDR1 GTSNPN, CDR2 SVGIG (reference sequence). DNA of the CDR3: TGTGCCTGGAGCCTTATTCCAGTTTACAATGAGCAGTTCTTC. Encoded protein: CAWSLIPVYNEQFF.